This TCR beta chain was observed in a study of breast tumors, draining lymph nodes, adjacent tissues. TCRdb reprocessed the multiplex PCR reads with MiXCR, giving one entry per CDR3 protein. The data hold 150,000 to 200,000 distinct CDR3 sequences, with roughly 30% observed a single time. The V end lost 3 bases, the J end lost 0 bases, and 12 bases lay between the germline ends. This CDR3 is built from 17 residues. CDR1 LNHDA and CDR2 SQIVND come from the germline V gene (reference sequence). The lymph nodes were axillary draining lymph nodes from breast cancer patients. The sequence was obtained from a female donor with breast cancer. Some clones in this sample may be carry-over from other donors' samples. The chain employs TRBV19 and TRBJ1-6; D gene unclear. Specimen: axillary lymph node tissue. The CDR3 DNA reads TGTGCCAGTAGTATCGATGCCGGGAGCTCCTATAATTCACCCCTCCACTTT. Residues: CASSIDAGSSYNSPLHF.